This TCR beta chain was identified in a study of identical twins. TCRdb re-called the 5' RACE reads with MiXCR, one entry per CDR3 protein. This sample has 700,000 or so distinct CDR3 sequences, with over 8.5% found just once. This clonotype was observed a handful of times. Germline CDR1 reads LNHDA; CDR2 reads SQIVND (reference sequence). Trimming took 2 bases from V and 2 from J, leaving 10 bases between them. The length of the CDR3 is 15 residues. The same data also went into a second study, on yellow fever vaccine responses in identical twins.

The specimen was PBMCs. The chain employs TRBV19 and TRBJ2-1; D unclear. The sequence was collected from a woman aged 18-29 years in good health. This chain's CDR3 is CASSITGSTYNEQFF. As DNA, the CDR3 is TGTGCCAGTAGTATAACCGGGTCCACCTACAATGAGCAGTTCTTC.